The 31 T cell receptor beta chains presented below share a single source sample, sequenced in a study of blood T cell repertoires in COVID-19. Sequencing was performed with immunoSEQ multiplex PCR; in TCRdb, only in-frame clones are kept and a portion is missing. The table lists roughly 160,000 clones, less than 90% of them singletons. The specimen sequenced was PBMCs or T cells enriched from blood (not recorded which). The receptor set was obtained from a woman aged 45-65 years who had recovered from COVID-19.

In this sample, this clone turned up a few times. CDR3 amino acids: CAIKRGEGTEAFF. DNA of the CDR3: TGTGCCATCAAGCGGGGAGAAGGTACTGAAGCTTTCTTT. The chain has TRBV10-3 and TRBJ1-1; no reliable D call. Germline V gene data show CDR1 as ENHRY and CDR2 as SYGVKD. This CDR3 contains 13 residues. With 7 bases removed from V and 5 bases from J, the gap between germline ends came to 14 bases.

The chain combines TRBV30 with TRBJ2-3; 8 bases line up with TRBD1. The germline V gene has CDR1 GTSNPN and CDR2 SVGIG (reference sequence). The V segment lost 6 bases and the J segment 4 bases; nucleotides outside the gene matches: 9. The CDR3 has 14 amino acids. The CDR3 sequence: CACSRTGFADTQYF. The CDR3 DNA follows: TGTGCCTGCAGCCGGACAGGGTTTGCAGATACGCAGTATTTT.

The chain joins TRBV11-2 to TRBJ1-1, with no clear D. CDR1 SGHAT and CDR2 FQNNGV come from the germline V gene. The ends were cut back, 6 bases at V and 0 bases at J, with 11 bases in the middle. The CDR3 spans 14 residues. The CDR3 nucleotides read TGTGCCAGCAGGAGCACGAGGATGAACACTGAAGCTTTCTTT. This gives the protein CASRSTRMNTEAFF.

The rearrangement links TRBV6-5 to TRBJ2-7, with TRBD2 identical over 10 bases. With V trimmed by 7 bases and J by 4 bases, 4 bases remained unmatched. In germline, CDR1 is MNHEY, CDR2 SVGAGI. This CDR3 spans 13 amino acids. CDR3 loop: CASKAGGQYEQYF. The CDR3 DNA sequence: TGTGCCAGCAAAGCGGGAGGGCAGTACGAGCAGTACTTC.

V usage is TRBV6-6 and J usage is TRBJ2-7; TRBD2 aligns across 9 bases. With 0 bases clipped from V and 0 bases from J, the junction kept 3 bases outside the gene matches. Per the germline V gene, CDR1 is MNHNY and CDR2 is SVGAGI (reference sequence). The CDR3 runs to 16 residues. CDR3 region: CASSYSLAGSSYEQYF. DNA for the CDR3: TGTGCCAGCAGTTACTCGCTAGCGGGGAGCTCCTACGAGCAGTACTTC.

The chain uses TRBV14 and TRBJ2-5; D is unresolved. Trimming left V 0 bases short and J 10 bases short, with 21 bases between. CDR1 is SGHDN, CDR2 FVKESK, per germline. The CDR3 spans 16 residues. The DNA for the CDR3 is TGTGCCAGCAGCCAAGAGGGCAGAGAGCCCAAGAGAAGCCAGTACTTC. It encodes CASSQEGREPKRSQYF.

The rearrangement links TRBV14 to TRBJ2-3; D gene ambiguous. Germline CDR1 SGHDN, CDR2 FVKESK. This CDR3 comprises 13 residues. With 7 bases removed from V and 0 bases from J, the gap between germline ends came to 8 bases. As DNA, the CDR3 is TGTGCCAGCAAAGAGTTAAGCACAGATACGCAGTATTTT. As protein: CASKELSTDTQYF.

Written as DNA, the CDR3 is TGTGCCTGGAGTGTACGCATCCGGTACGAGCAGTACTTC. Its protein product is CAWSVRIRYEQYF. The chain combines TRBV30 with TRBJ2-7; no definite D call. Germline V CDR1 and CDR2: GTSNPN, SVGIG (reference sequence). The CDR3 sequence is 13 residues long. V lost 0 bases, J lost 4 bases, and 10 bases lay in between.

The chain links TRBV19 to TRBJ2-7, with D perhaps TRBD2 (5 bases). V dropped 5 bases and J dropped 6 bases, with 11 bases sitting between them. The CDR3 is made up of 12 amino acids. CDR1 and CDR2 (germline): LNHDA, SQIVND (reference sequence). The CDR3 region is CASSQAVGEQYF. CDR3 nucleotide sequence: TGTGCCAGTAGTCAAGCGGTGGGCGAGCAGTACTTC. Full variable domain (outside the CDR3, taken from reference TRBV19 and TRBJ2-7): DGGITQSPKYLFRKEGQNVTLSCEQNLNHDAMYWYRQDPGQGLRLIYYSQIVNDFQKGDIAEGYSVSREKKESFPLTVTSAQKNPTAFYLCASSQAVGEQYFGPGTRLTVT.

The chain uses TRBV19 and TRBJ2-2; maybe TRBD2 (6 bases). Germline-derived CDR1 and CDR2 are LNHDA and SQIVND (reference sequence). V was trimmed by 1 base and J by 7 bases, leaving 16 bases between them. The CDR3 covers 16 residues. Here the CDR3 DNA reads TGTGCCAGTAGTATAGGGGCTAGCGTTCAGAACGGGGAGCTGTTTTTT. Protein sequence: CASSIGASVQNGELFF.

V is TRBV4-2 and J is TRBJ2-5; TRBD2 agrees at 11 bases. CDR1 is LGHNA, CDR2 YNFKEQ, per germline. Trimming took 5 bases from V and 5 from J; bases not matched to a gene: 7. The CDR3 has 15 amino acids. The CDR3, as DNA: TGTGCCAGCAGCGATAGCGGGAGGGCGGGCGAGACCCAGTACTTC. As protein: CASSDSGRAGETQYF.

The V call is TRBV2, the J call TRBJ2-1; D gene unclear. This CDR3 contains 13 residues. V lost 3 bases and J 6 bases, leaving 9 bases between the germline ends. The germline V gene encodes CDR1 SNHLY and CDR2 FYNNEI. CDR3 bases: TGTGCCAGCAGTGAGTTTTTCGTCAATGAGCAGTTCTTC. Residues: CASSEFFVNEQFF.

The chain couples TRBV30 to TRBJ1-1, with 8 bases lining up with TRBD1. The junction had 15 bases not matched to a gene; V was cut back by 3 bases and J by 3 bases. The CDR3 covers 17 residues. Germline CDR1 reads GTSNPN; CDR2 reads SVGIG (reference sequence). CDR3 nucleotide sequence: TGTGCCTGGAGCGCCTCCATGACAGGGGAATCGGACACTGAAGCTTTCTTT. This translates into CAWSASMTGESDTEAFF.

In nucleotides, the CDR3 is TGTGCCAGCAGCCTAGGCCCTCCCTCCGCAACTAATGAAAAACTGTTTTTT. It codes for CASSLGPPSATNEKLFF. This chain uses TRBV5-5 with TRBJ1-4; D gene ambiguous. This CDR3 is built from 17 residues. The germline V gene encodes CDR1 SGHKS and CDR2 YYEKEE (reference sequence). The V end lost 4 bases, the J end lost 0 bases, and 16 bases lay between the germline ends.

The chain employs TRBV14 and TRBJ2-1; tentative D call: TRBD2 (5 bases). Looked up from germline, CDR1 is SGHDN and CDR2 is FVKESK. The CDR3 has 19 amino acids. Trimming removed 4 bases at V and 2 bases at J, with 24 bases between. The CDR3: CASSPPVATRRRPYNEQFF. The DNA for the CDR3 is TGTGCCAGCAGCCCCCCCGTGGCTACAAGACGGAGGCCCTACAATGAGCAGTTCTTC.

The chain uses TRBV11-2 and TRBJ1-1; D is possibly TRBD1 (5 bases). This CDR3 has 13 amino acids. Germline CDR1 and CDR2: SGHAT and FQNNGV. V lost 3 bases and J 1 base, leaving 6 bases between the germline ends. The CDR3 coding sequence is TGTGCCAGCAGCTTGGGGCGGAACACTGAAGCTTTCTTT. Its translation is CASSLGRNTEAFF.

V is TRBV30 and J is TRBJ2-1; TRBD2 matches 8 bases. Trimming cost V 3 bases and J 2 bases; bases outside gene matches: 6. Germline-derived CDR1 and CDR2 are GTSNPN and SVGIG (reference sequence). The CDR3 runs 15 residues. The CDR3 coding sequence is TGTGCCTGGAGCGCACTAGCGGAACCCTACAATGAGCAGTTCTTC. Translating it yields CAWSALAEPYNEQFF.

This chain uses TRBV2 with TRBJ1-1; D is unclear. V gave up 6 bases and J gave up 1 base, with 12 bases separating them. This CDR3 contains 14 residues. CDR1 is SNHLY, CDR2 FYNNEI, per germline. The CDR3 is CASRPLFPNTEAFF. Written as DNA, the CDR3 is TGTGCCAGCAGACCACTATTCCCGAACACTGAAGCTTTCTTT. Full variable domain (remainder filled in from reference TRBV2 and TRBJ1-1): EPEVTQTPSHQVTQMGQEVILRCVPISNHLYFYWYRQILGQKVEFLVSFYNNEISEKSEIFDDQFSVERPDGSNFTLKIRSTKLEDSAMYFCASRPLFPNTEAFFGQGTRLTVV.

The chain joins TRBV10-2 to TRBJ1-5, with a weak D call TRBD1 (6 bases). Per the germline V gene, CDR1 is WSHSY and CDR2 is SAAADI. The CDR3 length is 13 residues. The V and J ends lost 7 bases and 4 bases respectively, with 11 bases between them. CDR3 amino acids: CASKGGGNQPQHF. The CDR3 nucleotides are TGCGCCAGCAAAGGGGGGGGTAATCAGCCCCAGCATTTT.

Details on this clone: Different DNA sequences within this sample yield the same CDR3. The chain is built from TRBV6-1 and TRBJ1-2, with D perhaps TRBD1 (5 bases). The CDR3 sequence is 14 residues long. Trimming took off 1 base at V and 2 bases at J, with 8 bases between the two ends. CDR1 is MNHNS, CDR2 SASEGT, per germline. Here the CDR3 reads CASSEGPGNYGYTF. The CDR3 DNA reads as TGTGCCAGCAGTGAAGGGCCAGGGAACTATGGCTACACCTTC.

A single count supports this clone. The V gene is TRBV5-1, the J gene TRBJ1-1; 7 positions match TRBD1. The V gene end was trimmed by 3 bases and the J gene end by 4 bases; junction bases not matched to a gene: 9. Per germline, CDR1 SGHRS and CDR2 YFSETQ. The CDR3 covers 15 residues. The CDR3 bases are TGCGCCAGCAGCTCAAAACAGGGGATTTTCACTGAAGCTTTCTTT. Its translation: CASSSKQGIFTEAFF.

The genes are TRBV6-5 and TRBJ2-1; D possibly corresponds to TRBD2 (5 bases). The CDR3 totals 15 residues. The germline V gene has CDR1 MNHEY and CDR2 SVGAGI. V lost 5 bases, J lost 3 bases, and 14 bases lay in between. In nucleotides, the CDR3 is TGTGCCAGCAGTCCGGGATGGACCCTCTACAATGAGCAGTTCTTC. This encodes CASSPGWTLYNEQFF.

This clone was seen only a few times. The genes are TRBV7-9 and TRBJ1-2, with 8 positions matching TRBD1. Trimming took 0 bases from V and 2 from J; bases not matched to a gene: 8. Germline V gene sequence: CDR1 SEHNR, CDR2 FQNEAQ (reference sequence). The CDR3 sequence is 17 residues long. DNA of the CDR3: TGTGCCAGCAGCTTAGCGGCAGGGGGCGCCGTAAACTATGGCTACACCTTC. Protein product: CASSLAAGGAVNYGYTF.

V is TRBV6-5 and J is TRBJ1-5, with 8 bases matching TRBD1. The trim removed 5 bases at V and 6 bases at J, leaving 6 bases unmatched. This CDR3 has 14 residues. CDR1 is MNHEY, CDR2 SVGAGI, per germline. The CDR3, as DNA: TGTGCCAGCAGTCTCCGGGACAGGCTTCAGCCCCAGCATTTT. It translates to CASSLRDRLQPQHF.

This rearrangement joins TRBV20-1 to TRBJ2-1; 7 bases map to TRBD2. In germline, CDR1 is DFQATT, CDR2 SNEGSKA (reference sequence). This CDR3 has 11 amino acids. The chain's CDR3 is CIAGAYNEQFF. The CDR3 coding sequence is TGCATTGCGGGAGCCTACAATGAGCAGTTCTTC.

The V and J genes are TRBV3-1 (or the pseudogene TRBV3-2) and TRBJ2-7, with TRBD2 matching 7 bases. The CDR3 is 15 residues long. The germline V gene has CDR1 LGHDT and CDR2 YNNKEL (reference sequence). The J segment lost 2 bases and the V segment lost 0 bases, leaving 4 bases of the junction unmatched. The CDR3 here is CASSQEGAGPYEQYF. CDR3 bases: TGTGCCAGCAGCCAAGAGGGAGCGGGACCCTACGAGCAGTACTTC.

The J gene is TRBJ1-1, the V gene TRBV6-5; 7 nucleotides line up with TRBD1. From germline, CDR1 is MNHEY and CDR2 SVGAGI. Losses at the gene ends were 6 bases for V and 4 bases for J; bases not matched to a gene: 8. The CDR3 length is 14 residues. Written as DNA, the CDR3 is TGTGCCAGCAGGATAGGACAGGTCGGCACTGAAGCTTTCTTT. Translated, it gives CASRIGQVGTEAFF.

V usage is TRBV19 and J usage is TRBJ2-1; 11 bases line up with TRBD1. This CDR3 has 15 residues. Germline V lookup: CDR1 LNHDA, CDR2 SQIVND (reference sequence). Trimming removed 3 bases from V and 7 bases from J; junction bases left unmatched: 5. The CDR3 DNA follows: TGTGCCAGTAGTATCCTAGGACAGGGGGCGAATGAGCAGTTCTTC. Residues: CASSILGQGANEQFF.

The chain employs TRBV18 and TRBJ1-2; 10 bases are shared with TRBD1. CDR3 length: 14 residues. Germline CDR1 is KGHSH and CDR2 is LQKENI. The V segment lost 6 bases and the J segment 4 bases; nucleotides outside the gene matches: 5. The CDR3 sequence: CASSPGTGAYGYTF. The CDR3 bases are TGTGCCAGCTCCCCCGGGACAGGGGCCTATGGCTACACCTTC.

This chain links TRBV30 with TRBJ1-6; D not certain. CDR1 and CDR2 (germline): GTSNPN, SVGIG (reference sequence). The CDR3 length is 15 residues. The ends were cut back, 4 bases at V and 9 bases at J, with 19 bases in the middle. The CDR3 sequence is CAWNVNPKSGSPLHF. The CDR3, as DNA: TGTGCCTGGAACGTAAATCCGAAGTCGGGTTCACCCCTCCACTTT.

The chain couples TRBV2 to TRBJ2-7; D is uncertain. Germline V gene data show CDR1 as SNHLY and CDR2 as FYNNEI. The V end lost 6 bases, the J end lost 3 bases, and 6 bases lay between the germline ends. The CDR3 runs to 11 residues. CDR3 amino acids: CASRVSYEQYF. CDR3 DNA: TGTGCCAGCAGGGTCAGCTACGAGCAGTACTTC.